Listed below are T cell receptor beta chains from one sample, sequenced in a study of T cell repertoires in cytomegalovirus infection. These receptors' targets are unknown. Each CDR3 protein gets one entry after TCRdb re-called the reads with MiXCR. Altogether about 340,000 distinct CDR3 sequences are present, around 29% being singletons, with the ten largest covering around 20%. This sample comprised cultured PBMCs, obtained from culture after CMV antigen stimulation. These receptors were taken from a human donor in good health (CMV status not recorded). Some clones in this sample may be carry-over from other donors' samples. Both conserved end residues are part of each CDR3. A D gene is named only where the DNA matches it firmly. Size is omitted from some rows. Given values are once, few, many or a class for expanded clones.

TGTGCTAGTGGTTTGACGATAACTCTTGACAGCTATGTGGAGACCCAGTACTTC | CASGLTITLDSYVETQYF | TRBJ2-5 | 18 | . | TRBV12-5 | .
TGTGCCAGCAGAATGGACAGGGGATCCGGAAACACCATATATTTT | CASRMDRGSGNTIYF | TRBJ1-3 | 15 | few | TRBV2 | TRBD1
TGTGCTAGTGGTTTGGACCTACAGGGTGGCTACACCTTC | CASGLDLQGGYTF | TRBJ1-2 | 13 | few | TRBV12-5 | .
TGTGCCAGCAGCCCCTCTGGGACTAGGAACTACAATGAGCAGTTCTTC | CASSPSGTRNYNEQFF | TRBJ2-1 | 16 | many | TRBV7-3 | TRBD2
TGTGCCAGCTCACCAGCCGGACGGGAGACCCAGTACTTC | CASSPAGRETQYF | TRBJ2-5 | 13 | . | TRBV18 | .
TGTGCCAGCAGCCCCGGTACTAGCAGAGATACGCAGTATTTT | CASSPGTSRDTQYF | TRBJ2-3 | 14 | . | TRBV12-3/TRBV12-4 | .
TGTGCCAGCAGCGCTAATCAGCCCCAGCATTTT | CASSANQPQHF | TRBJ1-5 | 11 | . | TRBV28 | .
TGTGCCAGCAGCATAACAGGGCTGGGCGCTGAAGCTTTCTTT | CASSITGLGAEAFF | TRBJ1-1 | 14 | . | TRBV11-2 | .
TGTGCCAGCAGTTTGCGCAGTAGCAATCAGCCCCAGCATTTT | CASSLRSSNQPQHF | TRBJ1-5 | 14 | . | TRBV27 | .
TGCGCCAGCAGCCAAGGGACATCGGCTAACTATGGCTACACCTTC | CASSQGTSANYGYTF | TRBJ1-2 | 15 | . | TRBV4-1 | .
TGTGCCAGCAGCCGGGACAGGGATTCTAGCACAGATACGCAGTATTTT | CASSRDRDSSTDTQYF | TRBJ2-3 | 16 | once | TRBV7-9 | TRBD1
TGTGCCAGCAGTCGAGATGCCCACGGCTATGGCTACACCTTC | CASSRDAHGYGYTF | TRBJ1-2 | 14 | few | TRBV12-3/TRBV12-4 | .
TGTGCCAGCAGCTCGGACGGACAGGGGGCGCGGAACACTGAAGCTTTCTTT | CASSSDGQGARNTEAFF | TRBJ1-1 | 17 | . | TRBV11-2 | TRBD1
TGTGCCAGCCGCGGGATCGAAAGCTCCTACAATGAGCAGTTCTTC | CASRGIESSYNEQFF | TRBJ2-1 | 15 | . | TRBV27 | .
TGTGCCAGCAGCCAAAGAGCGGACTCTGGGGCCAACGTCCTGACTTTC | CASSQRADSGANVLTF | TRBJ2-6 | 16 | many | TRBV3-1 | .
TGCAGCGTTGAGAGGGCCTCCACTGAAGCTTTCTTT | CSVERASTEAFF | TRBJ1-1 | 12 | . | TRBV29-1 | .
TGTGCCAGCAGCGTAGGGATTGACAGGGCTTATGGCTACACCTTC | CASSVGIDRAYGYTF | TRBJ1-2 | 15 | once | TRBV9 | TRBD1
TGCGCCAGCAGTGAGGCAGCGGGGGAGACCCAGTACTTC | CASSEAAGETQYF | TRBJ2-5 | 13 | . | TRBV10-1 | TRBD2
TGCAGTGCTAGACGATCTCTCGAGCAGTACTTC | CSARRSLEQYF | TRBJ2-7 | 11 | few | TRBV20-1 | .
TGTGCCAGTAGTATTCCGGGACAGGGAGGTTCACCCCTCCACTTT | CASSIPGQGGSPLHF | TRBJ1-6 | 15 | . | TRBV19 | TRBD1
TGTGCCAGCAGCTCCCCCGGTGGCAGCCGGAACACTGAAGCTTTCTTT | CASSSPGGSRNTEAFF | TRBJ1-1 | 16 | many | TRBV7-2 | .
TGTGCCAGCAGCAAACAGGCGGGGGGCTACACCTTC | CASSKQAGGYTF | TRBJ1-2 | 12 | . | TRBV13 | .